The entry that follows covers one T cell receptor beta chain sequence. Its antigen remains unidentified. Each CDR3 protein is one row after TCRdb ran MiXCR on the multiplex PCR reads. The table lists about 21,000 distinct CDR3 sequences, about 41% of them singletons. This CDR3 has 14 amino acids. The junction had 3 bases not matched to a gene; V was cut back by 6 bases and J by 3 bases. Per the germline V gene, CDR1 is SGHNT and CDR2 is YENEEA. These data come from a study of breast tumors, draining lymph nodes, adjacent tissues. Findings and limits, study-wide: Compared with lymph nodes, tumors were less diverse; compared with nontumor tissue, more.

The chain couples TRBV11-3 to TRBJ2-3, with TRBD1 matching 10 bases. The sequencing input was breast tumor tissue. This receptor was taken from a female donor with breast cancer. Some clones in this sample may be carry-over from other donors' samples. CDR3 nucleotides: TGTGCCAGCAGGACAGGGGGCATGACAGATACGCAGTATTTT. Protein: CASRTGGMTDTQYF.